One T cell receptor beta chain is described in this entry. This clonotype was seen more than once but under ten times. Its recognized antigen is unknown. Qualities for individual bases were not recorded, and no much larger clone is one base off. Counted from cysteine to phenylalanine, this CDR3 has 11 amino acids. Only the CDR3 region is kept as DNA, spanning 33 bases read in frame from base 1. In the germline V gene (reference sequence), CDR1 corresponds to SEHNR and CDR2 to FQNEAQ. Trimming costs V 8 bases and J 7 bases, and their ends lie 11 bases apart. TCRdb shows the sequencer as Illumina HiSeq 1500. TCRdb trimmed public reads at Q25 via fastp, called clones via MiXCR and kept in-frame beta chains. When rows share a CDR3 protein, they turn into one entry using the most common DNA and genes. The sample data list approximately 490,000 distinct CDR3 sequences, and about 10% of these were observed just once. The biggest ten clones account for roughly a tenth of the sample.

The data were taken from a study of T cell repertoires in cytomegalovirus infection (dated by TCRdb to between 2019 and 2020). For context, the study as a whole: Donor HLA type was relevant to the analysis, because carriage of CMV infection together with the matching HLA type was indicated by public TCR beta signatures.

General conclusions and limits of the study: Cumulative frequency of public TCR beta family members discriminated carriers of CMV infection plus the relevant HLA type in this cohort and an independent 352-donor cohort. The ex vivo response was dominated by HLA-C-restricted CMV-specific TCR beta clonotypes, and the single most frequent clonotype in two of eight donors was supplied by these HLA-C-restricted clonotypes.

This receptor chain uses TRBV7-9 and TRBJ2-5; a confident D gene designation cannot be given. Material: PBMCs. This TCR was sampled from a human donor in good health (CMV status not recorded). Some clones in this sample may be carry-over from other donors' samples. The nucleotide sequence is TGTGCCAGCGCGACTCTAGGGACCCAGTACTTC. This sequence encodes CASATLGTQYF.